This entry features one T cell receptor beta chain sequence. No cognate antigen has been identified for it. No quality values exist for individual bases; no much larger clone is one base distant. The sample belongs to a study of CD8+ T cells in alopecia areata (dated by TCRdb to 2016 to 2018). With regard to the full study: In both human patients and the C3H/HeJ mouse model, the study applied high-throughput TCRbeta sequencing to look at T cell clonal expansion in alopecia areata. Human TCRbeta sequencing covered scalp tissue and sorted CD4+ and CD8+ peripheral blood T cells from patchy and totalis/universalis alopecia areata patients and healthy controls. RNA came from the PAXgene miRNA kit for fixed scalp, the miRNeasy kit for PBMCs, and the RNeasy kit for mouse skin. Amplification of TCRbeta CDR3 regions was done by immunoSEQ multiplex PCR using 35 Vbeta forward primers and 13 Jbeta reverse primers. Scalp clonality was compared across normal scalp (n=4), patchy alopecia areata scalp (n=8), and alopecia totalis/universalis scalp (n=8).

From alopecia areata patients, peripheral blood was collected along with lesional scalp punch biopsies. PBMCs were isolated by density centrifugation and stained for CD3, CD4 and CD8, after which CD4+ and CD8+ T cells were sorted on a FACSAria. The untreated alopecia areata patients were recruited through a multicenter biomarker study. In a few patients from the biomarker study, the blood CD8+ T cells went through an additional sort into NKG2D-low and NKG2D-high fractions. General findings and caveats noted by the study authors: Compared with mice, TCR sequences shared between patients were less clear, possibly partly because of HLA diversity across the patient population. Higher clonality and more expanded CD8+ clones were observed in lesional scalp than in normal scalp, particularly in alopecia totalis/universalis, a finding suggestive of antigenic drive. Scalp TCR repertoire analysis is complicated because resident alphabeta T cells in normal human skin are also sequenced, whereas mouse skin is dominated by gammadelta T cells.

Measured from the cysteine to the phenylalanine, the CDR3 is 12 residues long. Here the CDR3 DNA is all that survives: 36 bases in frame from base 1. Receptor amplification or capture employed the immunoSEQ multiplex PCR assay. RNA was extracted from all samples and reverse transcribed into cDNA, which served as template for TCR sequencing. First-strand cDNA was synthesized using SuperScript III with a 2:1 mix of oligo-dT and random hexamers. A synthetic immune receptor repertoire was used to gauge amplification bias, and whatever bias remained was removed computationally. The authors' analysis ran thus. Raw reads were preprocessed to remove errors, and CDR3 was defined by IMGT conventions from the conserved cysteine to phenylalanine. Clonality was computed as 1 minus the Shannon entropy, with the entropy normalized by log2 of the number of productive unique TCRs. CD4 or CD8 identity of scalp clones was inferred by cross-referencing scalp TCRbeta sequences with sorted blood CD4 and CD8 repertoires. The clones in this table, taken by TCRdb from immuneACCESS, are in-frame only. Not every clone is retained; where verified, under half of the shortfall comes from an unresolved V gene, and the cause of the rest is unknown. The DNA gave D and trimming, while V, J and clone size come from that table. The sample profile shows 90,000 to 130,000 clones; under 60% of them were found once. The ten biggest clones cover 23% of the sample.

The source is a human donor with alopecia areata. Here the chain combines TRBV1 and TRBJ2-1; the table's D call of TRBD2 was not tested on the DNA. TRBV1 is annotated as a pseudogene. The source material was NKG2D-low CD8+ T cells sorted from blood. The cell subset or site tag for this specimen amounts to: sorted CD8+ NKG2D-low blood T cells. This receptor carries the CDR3 CTSSPRSTEQFF. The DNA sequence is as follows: TGCACCAGCAGCCCTAGGTCAACTGAGCAGTTCTTC.